The 15 T cell receptor beta chains given below trace back to one sample, sequenced in a study of blood T cell repertoires in COVID-19. The table came from immunoSEQ multiplex PCR; TCRdb's copy has only in-frame clones and leaves some out. The sample lists under 250,000 clones, about 81% occurring once. The sequenced material came from peripheral blood. These receptors came from a woman in her seventies with COVID-19, enrolled during active disease.

This clone was recorded only once. This chain joins TRBV4-3 and TRBJ1-5; 8 bases are a match to TRBD1. V shed 0 bases and J 14 bases; nucleotides not matched to a gene: 6. CDR3 length equals 13 residues. Per germline, CDR1 LGHNA and CDR2 YSLEER. CDR3 bases: TGCGCCAGCAGCCAAGAGATCGGGACAGGAAAGCATTTT. Encoded protein: CASSQEIGTGKHF.

The chain carries TRBV2 and TRBJ1-2; the match to TRBD1 covers 11 bases. CDR3 length equals 15 residues. The V gene's germline CDR1 is SNHLY and CDR2 FYNNEI. Germline trimming cut 9 bases from V and 4 bases from J; bases unmatched to any gene: 10. CDR3 in amino acids: CASGPPGQGVYGYTF. CDR3 bases: TGTGCCAGTGGGCCTCCGGGACAGGGGGTCTATGGCTACACCTTC.

The rearrangement uses TRBV7-2 and TRBJ2-1; 8 bases agree with TRBD2. This CDR3 is 18 amino acids long. Losses at the gene ends were 1 base for V and 4 bases for J; bases not matched to a gene: 12. From germline, CDR1 is SGHTA and CDR2 FQGNSA. CDR3 bases: TGTGCCAGCAGCTTAGACCGGGGGGGGCCTCTTAGGTACAATGAGCAGTTCTTC. This encodes CASSLDRGGPLRYNEQFF.

V is TRBV27 and J is TRBJ1-6, with D perhaps TRBD1 (5 bases). V was pared by 2 bases and J by 7 bases, with 30 bases between. CDR1 MNHEY and CDR2 SMNVEV come from the germline V gene (reference sequence). This CDR3 is 21 amino acids long. The CDR3 sequence is CASSLKLSPATQVVTNSPLHF. The CDR3 region has the DNA TGTGCCAGCAGTTTAAAGCTCAGCCCCGCTACACAGGTTGTGACCAATTCACCCCTCCACTTT.

In this sample, this clone turned up a few times. The J gene is TRBJ1-2, the V gene TRBV7-2, with D perhaps TRBD1 (6 bases). This CDR3 is 12 amino acids long. The ends were cut back, 8 bases at V and 8 bases at J, with 15 bases in the middle. Germline V gene data show CDR1 as SGHTA and CDR2 as FQGNSA. CDR3 sequence reads: CASSGTLSGYTF. CDR3 coding DNA: TGTGCCAGCTCCGGGACACTCTCCGGCTACACCTTC.

This clone has only a few counts. The J gene is TRBJ1-6, the V gene TRBV7-9; TRBD1 matches at 10 bases. V shed 1 base and J 1 base; nucleotides not matched to a gene: 1. The CDR3 has 17 amino acids. Per germline, CDR1 SEHNR and CDR2 FQNEAQ (reference sequence). The CDR3 spells CASSLGQGASYNSPLHF. CDR3 nucleotide sequence: TGTGCCAGCAGCTTAGGACAGGGGGCGTCCTATAATTCACCCCTCCACTTT.

The chain employs TRBV6-5 and TRBJ2-5; 9 nucleotides align to TRBD1. The CDR3 is made up of 15 amino acids. Per germline, CDR1 MNHEY and CDR2 SVGAGI. V lost 4 bases, J lost 4 bases, and 7 bases stayed unmatched. The CDR3 DNA is TGTGCCAGCAGTTTACAGGGGGCGAGGGTAGAGACCCAGTACTTC. It is translated as CASSLQGARVETQYF.

The chain carries TRBV7-6 and TRBJ2-7, with 7 bases lining up with TRBD2. Trimming removed 1 base from V and 3 bases from J; junction bases left unmatched: 6. Germline CDR1 is SGHVS and CDR2 is FNYEAQ. This CDR3 region has 15 residues. The CDR3, as DNA: TGTGCCAGCAGCTTAGGCGCGGGAGCCTACTACGAGCAGTACTTC. It is translated as CASSLGAGAYYEQYF.

This clone was seen only a few times. The chain employs TRBV11-2 and TRBJ2-1, with D perhaps matching TRBD2 (6 bases). From germline, CDR1 is SGHAT and CDR2 FQNNGV. This CDR3 is 14 amino acids long. V lost 5 bases and J lost 5, with 13 bases in between. The CDR3, as DNA: TGTGCCAGCAGCCTCTTAGTAGCGGACAATGAGCAGTTCTTC. This sequence encodes CASSLLVADNEQFF.

The chain joins TRBV10-1 to TRBJ2-2; TRBD1 might be the D (6 bases). The CDR3 length is 15 residues. Trimming removed 4 bases from V and 10 bases from J, with 19 bases in between. Germline CDR1 reads WNHNN; CDR2 reads SYGVQD (reference sequence). The CDR3 DNA sequence: TGCGCCAGCAGTGTTCGACCGGGACATGCCCAGGAGCTGTTTTTT. It specifies CASSVRPGHAQELFF.

The table lists this clone with a count of one. This chain links TRBV19 with TRBJ1-4; TRBD1 matches 11 bases. This CDR3 has 12 amino acids. V lost 11 bases, J lost 8 bases, and 4 bases stayed unmatched. Germline V lookup: CDR1 LNHDA, CDR2 SQIVND (reference sequence). The CDR3 loop reads CASGQGAEKLFF. The CDR3 nucleotides read TGTGCCTCCGGACAGGGGGCCGAAAAACTGTTTTTT.

This chain uses TRBV12-3 or TRBV12-4 with TRBJ2-7; 7 positions match TRBD1. This CDR3 region has 13 residues. The V segment lost 7 bases and the J segment 1 base; nucleotides outside the gene matches: 4. CDR3 amino acids: CASTPGQSYEQYF. CDR3 coding DNA: TGTGCCAGCACCCCGGGACAGTCCTACGAGCAGTACTTC.

This chain connects TRBV12-5 to TRBJ2-1; a weak D match, TRBD2 (5 bases). CDR1 is LGHNT, CDR2 FRNRAP, per germline. This CDR3 comprises 14 residues. V was shortened by 5 bases and J by 4 bases, with 12 bases between the two germline ends. The CDR3 region is CASGPSGVYNEQFF. CDR3 sequence (DNA): TGTGCTAGTGGTCCTTCCGGGGTTTACAATGAGCAGTTCTTC.

The chain joins TRBV7-2 to TRBJ2-1; TRBD1 is a possible D gene (6 bases). V lost 1 base and J lost 10, with 14 bases in between. The CDR3 has 14 amino acids. Per the germline V gene, CDR1 is SGHTA and CDR2 is FQGNSA. CDR3 DNA sequence: TGTGCCAGCAGCTTAGATGGACAGCGAACCGAGCAGTTCTTC. It encodes CASSLDGQRTEQFF.

This sequence joins TRBV11-2 and TRBJ2-3; TRBD2 matches at 7 bases. V shed 6 bases and J 1 base; nucleotides not matched to a gene: 7. The CDR3 consists of 15 residues. Looked up from germline, CDR1 is SGHAT and CDR2 is FQNNGV. The CDR3 DNA follows: TGTGCCAGCAGGCCCTCTAGCGGACGCACAGATACGCAGTATTTT. It specifies CASRPSSGRTDTQYF. The full variable domain, in which reference TRBV11-2 and TRBJ2-3 provide the parts outside the CDR3, is EAGVAQSPRYKIIEKRQSVAFWCNPISGHATLYWYQQILGQGPKLLIQFQNNGVVDDSQLPKDRFSAERLKGVDSTLKIQPAKLEDSAVYLCASRPSSGRTDTQYFGPGTRLTVL.